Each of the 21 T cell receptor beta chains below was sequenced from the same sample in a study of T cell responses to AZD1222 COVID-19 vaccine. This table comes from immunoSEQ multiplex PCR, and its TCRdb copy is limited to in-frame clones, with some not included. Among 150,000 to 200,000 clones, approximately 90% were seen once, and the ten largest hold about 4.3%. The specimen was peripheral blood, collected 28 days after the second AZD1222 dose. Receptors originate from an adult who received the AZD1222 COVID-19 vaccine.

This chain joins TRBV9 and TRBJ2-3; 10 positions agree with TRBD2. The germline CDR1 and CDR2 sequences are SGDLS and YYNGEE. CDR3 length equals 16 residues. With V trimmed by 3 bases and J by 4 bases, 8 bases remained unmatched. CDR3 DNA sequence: TGTGCCAGCAGCGGTTTAGCGGGGGGCGGCCCAGATACGCAGTATTTT. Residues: CASSGLAGGGPDTQYF.

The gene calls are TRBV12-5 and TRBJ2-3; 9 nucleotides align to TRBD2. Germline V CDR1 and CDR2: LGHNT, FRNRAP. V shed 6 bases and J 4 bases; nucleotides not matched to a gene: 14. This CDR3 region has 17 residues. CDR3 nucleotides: TGTGCTAGTGGCGATCAATTAGCGGGGGTTATTTCAGATACGCAGTATTTT. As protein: CASGDQLAGVISDTQYF.

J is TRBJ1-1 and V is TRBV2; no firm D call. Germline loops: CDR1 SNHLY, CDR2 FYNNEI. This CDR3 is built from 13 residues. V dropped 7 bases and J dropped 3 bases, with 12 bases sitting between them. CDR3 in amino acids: CASMAEIYTEAFF. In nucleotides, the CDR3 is TGTGCCAGCATGGCAGAGATATACACTGAAGCTTTCTTT.

CDR3 protein: CASSQEGPGGLYGYTF. CDR3 nucleotide sequence: TGCGCCAGCAGCCAAGAAGGGCCCGGGGGCCTCTATGGCTACACCTTC. The genes are TRBV4-3 and TRBJ1-2, with a possible D match to TRBD1 (6 bases). From germline, CDR1 is LGHNA and CDR2 YSLEER. The CDR3 contains 16 residues. The V end lost 0 bases, the J end lost 4 bases, and 15 bases lay between the germline ends.

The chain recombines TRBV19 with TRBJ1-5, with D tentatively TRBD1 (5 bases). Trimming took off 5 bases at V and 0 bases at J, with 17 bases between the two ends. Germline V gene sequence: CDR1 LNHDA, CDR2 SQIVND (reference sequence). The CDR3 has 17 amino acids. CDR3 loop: CASSALGEGYSNQPQHF. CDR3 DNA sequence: TGTGCCAGTAGTGCCCTGGGGGAAGGATATAGCAATCAGCCCCAGCATTTT.

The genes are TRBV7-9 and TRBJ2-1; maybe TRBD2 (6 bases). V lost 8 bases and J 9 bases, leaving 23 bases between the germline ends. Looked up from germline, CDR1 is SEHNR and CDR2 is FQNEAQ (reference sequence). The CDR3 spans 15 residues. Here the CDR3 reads CASGPRDLIYPEQFF. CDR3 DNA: TGTGCCAGCGGACCCCGGGACTTGATCTACCCTGAGCAGTTCTTC.

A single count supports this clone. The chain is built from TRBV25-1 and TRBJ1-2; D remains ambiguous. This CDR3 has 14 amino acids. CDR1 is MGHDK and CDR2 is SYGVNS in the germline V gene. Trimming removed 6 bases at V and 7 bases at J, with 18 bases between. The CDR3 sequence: CASSRGLTVSGYTF. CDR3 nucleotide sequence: TGTGCCAGCAGCCGTGGACTGACCGTCTCTGGCTACACCTTC.

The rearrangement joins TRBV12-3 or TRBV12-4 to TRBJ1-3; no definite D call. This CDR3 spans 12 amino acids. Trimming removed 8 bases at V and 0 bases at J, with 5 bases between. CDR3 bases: TGTGCCAGCTGCGACTCTGGAAACACCATATATTTT. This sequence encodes CASCDSGNTIYF.

The CDR3 sequence: CASSLNGGSTDTQYF. The CDR3 DNA is TGCGCCAGCAGCTTAAACGGGGGGAGCACAGATACGCAGTATTTT. The genes are TRBV5-1 and TRBJ2-3, with 7 bases aligning to TRBD2. The CDR3 runs to 15 residues. Germline CDR1 and CDR2: SGHRS and YFSETQ. V was clipped by 2 bases and J by 0 bases; unmatched bases: 3.

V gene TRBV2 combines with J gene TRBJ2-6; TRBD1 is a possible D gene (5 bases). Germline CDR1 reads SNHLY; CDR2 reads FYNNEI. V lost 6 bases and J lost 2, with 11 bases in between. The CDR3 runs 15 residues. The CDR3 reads CASRDQTAGANVLTF. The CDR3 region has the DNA TGTGCCAGCAGAGACCAGACAGCTGGGGCCAACGTCCTGACTTTC.

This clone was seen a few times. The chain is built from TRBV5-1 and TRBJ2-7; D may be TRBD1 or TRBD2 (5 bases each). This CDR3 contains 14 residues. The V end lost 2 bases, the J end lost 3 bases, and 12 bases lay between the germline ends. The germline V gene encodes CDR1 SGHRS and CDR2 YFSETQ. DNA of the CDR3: TGCGCCAGCAGCTTAAGAAGGGACGTCTACGAGCAGTACTTC. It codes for CASSLRRDVYEQYF.

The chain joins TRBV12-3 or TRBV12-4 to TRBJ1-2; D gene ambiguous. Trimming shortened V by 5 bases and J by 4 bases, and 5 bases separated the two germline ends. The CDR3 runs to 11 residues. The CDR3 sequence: CASSQIYGYTF. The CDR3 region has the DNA TGTGCCAGCAGTCAAATCTATGGCTACACCTTC.

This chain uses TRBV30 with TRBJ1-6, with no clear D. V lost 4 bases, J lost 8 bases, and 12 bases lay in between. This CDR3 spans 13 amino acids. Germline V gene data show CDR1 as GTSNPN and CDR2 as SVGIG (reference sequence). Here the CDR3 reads CAWTSEVYSPLHF. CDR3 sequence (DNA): TGTGCCTGGACCTCGGAGGTGTATTCACCCCTCCACTTT.

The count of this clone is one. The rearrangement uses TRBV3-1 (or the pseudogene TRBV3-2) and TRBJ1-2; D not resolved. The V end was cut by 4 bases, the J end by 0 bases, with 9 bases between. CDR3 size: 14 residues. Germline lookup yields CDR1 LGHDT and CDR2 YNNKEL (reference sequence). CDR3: CASSPREANYGYTF. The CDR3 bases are TGTGCCAGCAGCCCTAGGGAAGCTAACTATGGCTACACCTTC.

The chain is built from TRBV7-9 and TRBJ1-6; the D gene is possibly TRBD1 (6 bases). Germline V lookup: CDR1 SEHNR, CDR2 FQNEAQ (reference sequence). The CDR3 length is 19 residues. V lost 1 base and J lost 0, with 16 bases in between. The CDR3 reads CASSLVGGAWSSYNSPLHF. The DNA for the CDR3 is TGTGCCAGCAGCTTAGTGGGGGGCGCTTGGAGCTCCTATAATTCACCCCTCCACTTT.

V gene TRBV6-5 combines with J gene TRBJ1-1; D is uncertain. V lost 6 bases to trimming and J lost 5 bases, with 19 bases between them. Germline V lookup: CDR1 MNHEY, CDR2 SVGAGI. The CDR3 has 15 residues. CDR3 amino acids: CASRAQRATKTEAFF. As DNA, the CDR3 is TGTGCCAGCAGGGCCCAACGGGCTACCAAAACTGAAGCTTTCTTT.

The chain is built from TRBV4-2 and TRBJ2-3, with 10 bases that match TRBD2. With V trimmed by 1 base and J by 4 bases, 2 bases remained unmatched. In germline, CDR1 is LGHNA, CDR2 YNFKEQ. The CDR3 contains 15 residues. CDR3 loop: CASSQVAGGADTQYF. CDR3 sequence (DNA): TGTGCCAGCAGCCAAGTAGCGGGGGGTGCAGATACGCAGTATTTT.

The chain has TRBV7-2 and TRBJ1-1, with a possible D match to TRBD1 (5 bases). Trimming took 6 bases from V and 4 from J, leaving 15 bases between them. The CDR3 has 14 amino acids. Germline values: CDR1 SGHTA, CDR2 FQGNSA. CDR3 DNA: TGTGCCAGCAGGTCTCCCTCGGGGGGCACTGAAGCTTTCTTT. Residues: CASRSPSGGTEAFF.

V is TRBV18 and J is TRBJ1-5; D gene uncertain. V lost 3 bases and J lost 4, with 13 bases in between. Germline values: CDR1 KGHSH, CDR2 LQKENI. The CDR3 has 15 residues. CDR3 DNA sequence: TGTGCCAGCTCACCGAGCGCAGGCCTTAATCAGCCCCAGCATTTT. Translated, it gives CASSPSAGLNQPQHF.

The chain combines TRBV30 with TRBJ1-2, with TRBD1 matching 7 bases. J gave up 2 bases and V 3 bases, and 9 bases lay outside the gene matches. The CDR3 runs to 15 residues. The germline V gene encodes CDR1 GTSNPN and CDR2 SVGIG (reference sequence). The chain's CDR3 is CAWSVGLQGNYGYTF. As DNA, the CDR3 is TGTGCCTGGAGCGTGGGCCTACAGGGGAACTATGGCTACACCTTC.

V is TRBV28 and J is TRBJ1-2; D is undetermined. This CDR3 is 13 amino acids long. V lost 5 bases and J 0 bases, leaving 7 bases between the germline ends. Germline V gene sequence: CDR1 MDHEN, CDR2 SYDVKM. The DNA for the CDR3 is TGTGCCAGCAGTCAGCAAACTAACTATGGCTACACCTTC. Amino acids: CASSQQTNYGYTF.